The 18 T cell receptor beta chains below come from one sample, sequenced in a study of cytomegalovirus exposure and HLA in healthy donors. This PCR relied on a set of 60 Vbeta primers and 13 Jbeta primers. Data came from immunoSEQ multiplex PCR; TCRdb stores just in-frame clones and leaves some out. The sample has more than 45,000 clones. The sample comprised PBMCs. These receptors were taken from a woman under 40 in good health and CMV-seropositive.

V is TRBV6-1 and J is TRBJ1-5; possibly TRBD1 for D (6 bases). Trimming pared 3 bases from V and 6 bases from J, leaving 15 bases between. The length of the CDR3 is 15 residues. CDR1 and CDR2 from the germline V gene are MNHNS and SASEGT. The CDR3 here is CASSEGANPSQPQHF. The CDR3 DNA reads TGTGCCAGCAGTGAGGGGGCAAACCCAAGTCAGCCCCAGCATTTT.

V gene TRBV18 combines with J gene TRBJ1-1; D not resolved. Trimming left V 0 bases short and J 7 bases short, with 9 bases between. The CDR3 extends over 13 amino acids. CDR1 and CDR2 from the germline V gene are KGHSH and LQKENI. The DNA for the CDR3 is TGTGCCAGCTCACCACCCAGGAGGGATGAAGCTTTCTTT. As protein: CASSPPRRDEAFF.

The CDR3 spells CASSQPGLAVYEQYF. DNA of the CDR3: TGTGCCAGCAGCCAACCGGGACTAGCGGTTTACGAGCAGTACTTC. This chain joins TRBV7-2 and TRBJ2-7, with TRBD2 matching over 11 bases. This CDR3 has 15 residues. Trimming took 5 bases from V and 4 from J; bases not matched to a gene: 7. Germline values: CDR1 SGHTA, CDR2 FQGNSA.

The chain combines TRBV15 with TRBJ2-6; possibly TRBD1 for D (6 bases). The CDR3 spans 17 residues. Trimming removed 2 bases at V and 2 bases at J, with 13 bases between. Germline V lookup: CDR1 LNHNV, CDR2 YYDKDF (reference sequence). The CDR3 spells CATSRPSRTAGANVLTF. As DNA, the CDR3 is TGTGCCACCAGCAGACCGTCCCGGACAGCTGGGGCCAACGTCCTGACTTTC.

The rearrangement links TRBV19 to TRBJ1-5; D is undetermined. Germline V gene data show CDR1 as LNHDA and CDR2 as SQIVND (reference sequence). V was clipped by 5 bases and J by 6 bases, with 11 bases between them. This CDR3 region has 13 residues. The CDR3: CASSSSFGQPQHF. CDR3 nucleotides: TGTGCCAGTAGTTCCTCATTCGGTCAGCCCCAGCATTTT.

The CDR3 spells CASSLEANTEAFF. Here the CDR3 DNA reads TGTGCCAGCAGCTTAGAAGCGAACACTGAAGCTTTCTTT. The V call is TRBV7-6, the J call TRBJ1-1, with D hard to call. Germline V gene lookup returns CDR1 SGHVS and CDR2 FNYEAQ. This CDR3 has 13 amino acids. The V end lost 1 base, the J end lost 1 base, and 4 bases lay between the germline ends.

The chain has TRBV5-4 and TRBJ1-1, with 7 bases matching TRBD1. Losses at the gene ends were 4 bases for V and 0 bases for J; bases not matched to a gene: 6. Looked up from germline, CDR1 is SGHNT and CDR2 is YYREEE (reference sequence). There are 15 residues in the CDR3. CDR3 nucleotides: TGTGCCAGCAGCCTTTACAGGGGACTGAACACTGAAGCTTTCTTT. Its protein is CASSLYRGLNTEAFF.

Here the CDR3 DNA reads TGCAGTGCTAGAAAGCGGGAGACCCAGTACTTC. Translated, it gives CSARKRETQYF. The V and J genes are TRBV20-1 and TRBJ2-5, with D tentatively TRBD2 (5 bases). CDR1 and CDR2 (germline): DFQATT, SNEGSKA (reference sequence). Trimming pared 2 bases from V and 5 bases from J, leaving 6 bases between. The CDR3 consists of 11 residues.

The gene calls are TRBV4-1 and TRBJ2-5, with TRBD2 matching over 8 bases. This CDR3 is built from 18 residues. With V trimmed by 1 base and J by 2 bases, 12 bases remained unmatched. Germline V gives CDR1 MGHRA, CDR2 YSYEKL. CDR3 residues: CASSQALGASGLQETQYF. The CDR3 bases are TGCGCCAGCAGCCAAGCGCTTGGGGCTAGCGGGTTACAAGAGACCCAGTACTTC.

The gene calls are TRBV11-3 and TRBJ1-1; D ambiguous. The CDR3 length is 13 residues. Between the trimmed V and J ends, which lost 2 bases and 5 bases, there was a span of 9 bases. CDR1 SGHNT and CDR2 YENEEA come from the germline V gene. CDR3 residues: CASSLNSQTEAFF. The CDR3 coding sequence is TGTGCCAGCAGCTTAAACAGTCAAACTGAAGCTTTCTTT.

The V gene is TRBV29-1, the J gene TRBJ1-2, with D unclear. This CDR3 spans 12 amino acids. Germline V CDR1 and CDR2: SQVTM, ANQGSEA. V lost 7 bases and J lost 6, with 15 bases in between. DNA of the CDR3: TGCAGCGCTCAGCTAGAGCGCCATGGCTACACCTTC. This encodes CSAQLERHGYTF.

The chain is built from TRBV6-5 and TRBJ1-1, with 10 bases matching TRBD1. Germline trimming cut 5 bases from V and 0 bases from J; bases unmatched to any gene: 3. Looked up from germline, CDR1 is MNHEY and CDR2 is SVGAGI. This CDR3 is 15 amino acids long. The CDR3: CASSAGTGVNTEAFF. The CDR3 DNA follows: TGTGCCAGCAGTGCCGGGACAGGGGTGAACACTGAAGCTTTCTTT.

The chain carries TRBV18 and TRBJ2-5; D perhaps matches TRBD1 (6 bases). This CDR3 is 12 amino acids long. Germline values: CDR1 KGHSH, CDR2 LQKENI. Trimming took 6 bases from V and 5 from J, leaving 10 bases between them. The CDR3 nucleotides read TGTGCCAGCTCGGCGCAGGGGGAGACCCAGTACTTC. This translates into CASSAQGETQYF.

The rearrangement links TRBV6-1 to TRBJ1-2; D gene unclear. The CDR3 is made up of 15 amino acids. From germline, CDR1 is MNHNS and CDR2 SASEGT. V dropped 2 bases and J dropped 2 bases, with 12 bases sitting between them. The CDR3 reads CASSEYIHSNYGYTF. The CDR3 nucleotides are TGTGCCAGCAGTGAATATATACATTCAAACTATGGCTACACCTTC.

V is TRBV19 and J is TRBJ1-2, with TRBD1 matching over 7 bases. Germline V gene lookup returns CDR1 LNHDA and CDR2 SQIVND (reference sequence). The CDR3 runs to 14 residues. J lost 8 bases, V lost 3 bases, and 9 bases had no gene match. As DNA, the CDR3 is TGTGCCAGTAGTATCCTGAGGGGGCTTGAGGGCTACACCTTC. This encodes CASSILRGLEGYTF.

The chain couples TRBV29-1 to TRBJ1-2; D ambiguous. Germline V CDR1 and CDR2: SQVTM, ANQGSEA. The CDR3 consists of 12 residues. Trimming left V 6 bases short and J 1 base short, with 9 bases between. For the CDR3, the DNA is TGCAGCGTACCGGGTCTTAACTATGGCTACACCTTC. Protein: CSVPGLNYGYTF.

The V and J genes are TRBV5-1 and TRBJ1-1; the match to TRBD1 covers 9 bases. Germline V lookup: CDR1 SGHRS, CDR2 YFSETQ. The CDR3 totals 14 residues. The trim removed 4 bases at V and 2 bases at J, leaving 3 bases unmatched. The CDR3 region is CASSGGQGNTEAFF. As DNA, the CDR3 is TGCGCCAGCAGCGGGGGACAGGGCAACACTGAAGCTTTCTTT.

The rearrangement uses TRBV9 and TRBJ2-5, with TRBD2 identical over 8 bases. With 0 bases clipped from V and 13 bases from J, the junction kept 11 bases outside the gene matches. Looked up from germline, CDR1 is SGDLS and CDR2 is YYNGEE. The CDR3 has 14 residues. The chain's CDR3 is CASSVGGREGPRYF. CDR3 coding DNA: TGTGCCAGCAGCGTAGGGGGTCGGGAGGGCCCCCGGTACTTC.